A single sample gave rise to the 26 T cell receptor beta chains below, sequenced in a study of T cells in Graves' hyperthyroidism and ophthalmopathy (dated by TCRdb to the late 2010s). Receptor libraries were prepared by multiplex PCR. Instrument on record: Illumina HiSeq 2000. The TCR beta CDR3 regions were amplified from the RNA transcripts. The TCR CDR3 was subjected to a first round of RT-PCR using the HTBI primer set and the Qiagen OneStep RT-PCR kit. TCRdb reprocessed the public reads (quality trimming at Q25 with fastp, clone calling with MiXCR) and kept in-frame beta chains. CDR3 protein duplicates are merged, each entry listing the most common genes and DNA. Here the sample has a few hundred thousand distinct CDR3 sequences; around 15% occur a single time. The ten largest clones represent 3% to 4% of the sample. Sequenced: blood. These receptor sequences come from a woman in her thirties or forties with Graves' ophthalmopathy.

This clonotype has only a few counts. The CDR3 sequence: CASSVTGEETQYF. The CDR3, as DNA: TGCGCCAGCAGCGTGACAGGGGAGGAGACCCAGTACTTC. This chain links TRBV5-1 with TRBJ2-5, with 8 bases lining up with TRBD1. V trimming: 4 bases; J trimming: 5 bases; junction bases outside the gene matches: 4. The CDR3 sequence is 13 residues long. Germline CDR1 is SGHRS and CDR2 is YFSETQ.

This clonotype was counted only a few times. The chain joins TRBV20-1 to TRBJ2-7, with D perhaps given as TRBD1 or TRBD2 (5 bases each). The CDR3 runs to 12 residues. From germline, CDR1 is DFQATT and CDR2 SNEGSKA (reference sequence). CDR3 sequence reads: CSRRDGPYEQYF. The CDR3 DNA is TGCAGCCGAAGGGACGGCCCCTACGAGCAGTACTTC.

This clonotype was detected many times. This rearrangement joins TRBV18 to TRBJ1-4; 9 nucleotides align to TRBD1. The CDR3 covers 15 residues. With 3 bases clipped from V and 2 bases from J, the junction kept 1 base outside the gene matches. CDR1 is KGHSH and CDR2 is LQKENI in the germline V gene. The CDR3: CASSPGTGTNEKLFF. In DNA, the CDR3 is TGTGCCAGCTCACCCGGGACAGGGACTAATGAAAAACTGTTTTTT.

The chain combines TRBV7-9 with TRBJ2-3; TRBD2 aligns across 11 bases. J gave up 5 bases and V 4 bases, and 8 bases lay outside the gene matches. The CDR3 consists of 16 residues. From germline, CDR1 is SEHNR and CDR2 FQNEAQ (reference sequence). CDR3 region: CASSSDLAGGRDTQYF. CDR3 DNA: TGTGCCAGCAGCTCGGATTTAGCGGGGGGGCGAGATACGCAGTATTTT.

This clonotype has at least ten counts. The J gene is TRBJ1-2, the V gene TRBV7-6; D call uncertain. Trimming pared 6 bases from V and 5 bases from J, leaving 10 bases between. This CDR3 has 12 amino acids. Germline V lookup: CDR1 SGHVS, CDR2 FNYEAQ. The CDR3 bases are TGTGCCAGCAGTCCCGGGGTTTATGGCTACACCTTC. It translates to CASSPGVYGYTF.

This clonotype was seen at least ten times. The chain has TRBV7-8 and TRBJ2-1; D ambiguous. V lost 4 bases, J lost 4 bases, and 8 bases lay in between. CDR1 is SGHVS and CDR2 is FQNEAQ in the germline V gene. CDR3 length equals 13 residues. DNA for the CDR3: TGTGCCAGCAGCTCAGGCGAATACAATGAGCAGTTCTTC. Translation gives CASSSGEYNEQFF.

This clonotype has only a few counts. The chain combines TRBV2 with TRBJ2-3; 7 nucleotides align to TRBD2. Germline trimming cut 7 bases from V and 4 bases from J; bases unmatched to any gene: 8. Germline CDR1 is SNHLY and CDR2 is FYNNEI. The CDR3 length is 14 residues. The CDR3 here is CASTGLGRSDTQYF. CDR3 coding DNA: TGTGCCAGCACCGGACTAGGCCGGTCAGATACGCAGTATTTT.

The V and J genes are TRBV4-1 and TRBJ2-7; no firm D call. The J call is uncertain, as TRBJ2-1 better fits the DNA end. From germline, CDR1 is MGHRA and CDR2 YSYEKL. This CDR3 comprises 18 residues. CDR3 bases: TGCGCCAGCAGCCAAGAGCCGAGTTTCCGCGGTTCCCCCTACGAGCAGTTCTTC. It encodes CASSQEPSFRGSPYEQFF.

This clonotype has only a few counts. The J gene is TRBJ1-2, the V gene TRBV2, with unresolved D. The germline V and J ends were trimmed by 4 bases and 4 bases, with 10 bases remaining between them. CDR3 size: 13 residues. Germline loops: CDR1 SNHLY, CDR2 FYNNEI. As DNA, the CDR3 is TGTGCCAGCAGTGGAAGGCGGGTCTATGGCTACACCTTC. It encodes CASSGRRVYGYTF.

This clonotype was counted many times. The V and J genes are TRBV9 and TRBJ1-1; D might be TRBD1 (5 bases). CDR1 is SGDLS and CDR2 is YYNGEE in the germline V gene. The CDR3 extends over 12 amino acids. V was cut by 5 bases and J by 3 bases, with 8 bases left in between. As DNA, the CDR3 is TGTGCCAGCAGTGTGGGGGACACTGAAGCTTTCTTT. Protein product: CASSVGDTEAFF.

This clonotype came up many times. CDR3 loop: CAWGAYGYTF. CDR3 nucleotides: TGTGCCTGGGGCGCATATGGCTACACCTTC. The genes are TRBV30 and TRBJ1-2; no reliable D call. This CDR3 is 10 amino acids long. Trimming cost V 5 bases and J 5 bases, with 6 bases left between them. Germline CDR1 GTSNPN, CDR2 SVGIG (reference sequence).

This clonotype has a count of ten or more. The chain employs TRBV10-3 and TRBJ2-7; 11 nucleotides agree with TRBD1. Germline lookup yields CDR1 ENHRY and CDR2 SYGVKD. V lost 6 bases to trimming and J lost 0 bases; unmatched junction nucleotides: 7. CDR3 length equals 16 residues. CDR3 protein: CAIRAGTGGGSYEQYF. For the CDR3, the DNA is TGTGCCATCAGGGCCGGGACAGGGGGTGGCTCCTACGAGCAGTACTTC.

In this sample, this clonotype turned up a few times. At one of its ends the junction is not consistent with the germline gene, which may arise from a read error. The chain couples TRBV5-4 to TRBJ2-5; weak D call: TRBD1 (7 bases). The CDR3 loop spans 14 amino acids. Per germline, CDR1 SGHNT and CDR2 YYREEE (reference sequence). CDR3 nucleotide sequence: TGTGCCAGCAGCTTCCGCCAGGGGGGAGAGTCCCAGTACTTC. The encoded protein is CASSFRQGGESQYF.

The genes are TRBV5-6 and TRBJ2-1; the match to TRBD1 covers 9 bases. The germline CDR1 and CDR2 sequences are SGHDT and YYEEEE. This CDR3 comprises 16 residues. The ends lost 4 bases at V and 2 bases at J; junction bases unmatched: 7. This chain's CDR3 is CASSGRDRVAYNEQFF. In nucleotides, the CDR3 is TGTGCCAGCAGCGGCCGGGACAGGGTTGCCTACAATGAGCAGTTCTTC.

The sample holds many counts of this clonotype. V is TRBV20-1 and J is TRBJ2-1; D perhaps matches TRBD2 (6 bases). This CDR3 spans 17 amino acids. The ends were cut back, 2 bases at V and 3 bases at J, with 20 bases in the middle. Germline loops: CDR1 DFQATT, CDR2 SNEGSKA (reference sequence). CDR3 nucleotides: TGCAGTGCTAGACAACGGGCGGGGAGCGGGTTCTACAATGAGCAGTTCTTC. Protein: CSARQRAGSGFYNEQFF.

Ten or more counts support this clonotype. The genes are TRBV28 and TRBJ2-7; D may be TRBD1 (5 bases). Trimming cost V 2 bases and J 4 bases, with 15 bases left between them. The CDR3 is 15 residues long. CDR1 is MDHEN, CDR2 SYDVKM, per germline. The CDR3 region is CASSLVGAVHYEQYF. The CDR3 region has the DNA TGTGCCAGCAGTTTAGTTGGGGCCGTTCATTACGAGCAGTACTTC. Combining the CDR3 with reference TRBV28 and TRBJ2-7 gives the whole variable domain DVKVTQSSRYLVKRTGEKVFLECVQDMDHENMFWYRQDPGLGLRLIYFSYDVKMKEKGDIPEGYSVSREKKERFSLILESASTNQTSMYLCASSLVGAVHYEQYFGPGTRLTVT.

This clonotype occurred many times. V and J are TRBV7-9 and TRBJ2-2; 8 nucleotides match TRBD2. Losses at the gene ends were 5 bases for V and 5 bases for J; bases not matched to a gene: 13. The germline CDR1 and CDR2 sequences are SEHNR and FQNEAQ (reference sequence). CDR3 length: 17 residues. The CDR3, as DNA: TGTGCCAGCAGCCCCCCTCGAGCGGGAGTTCTAACCGGGGAGCTGTTTTTT. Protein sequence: CASSPPRAGVLTGELFF.

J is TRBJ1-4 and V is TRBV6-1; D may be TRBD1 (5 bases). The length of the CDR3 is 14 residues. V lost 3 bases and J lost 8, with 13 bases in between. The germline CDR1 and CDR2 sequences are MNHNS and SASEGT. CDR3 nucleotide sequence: TGTGCCAGCAGTGATGCGGGGGGAGAGGAAAAACTGTTTTTT. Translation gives CASSDAGGEEKLFF.

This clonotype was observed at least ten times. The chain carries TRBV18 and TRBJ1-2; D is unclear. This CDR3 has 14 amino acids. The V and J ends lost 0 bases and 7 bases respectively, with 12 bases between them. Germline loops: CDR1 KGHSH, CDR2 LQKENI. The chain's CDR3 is CASSPPTIEGGYTF. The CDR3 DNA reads TGTGCCAGCTCACCACCGACAATAGAAGGTGGCTACACCTTC.

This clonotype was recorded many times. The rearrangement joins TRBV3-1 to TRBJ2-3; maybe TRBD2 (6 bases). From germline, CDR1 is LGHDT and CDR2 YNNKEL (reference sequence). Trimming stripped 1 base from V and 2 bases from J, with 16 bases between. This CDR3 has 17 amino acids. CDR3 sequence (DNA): TGTGCCAGCAGCCAAGCCCAGACTAGAGGGATCACAGATACGCAGTATTTT. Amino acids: CASSQAQTRGITDTQYF.

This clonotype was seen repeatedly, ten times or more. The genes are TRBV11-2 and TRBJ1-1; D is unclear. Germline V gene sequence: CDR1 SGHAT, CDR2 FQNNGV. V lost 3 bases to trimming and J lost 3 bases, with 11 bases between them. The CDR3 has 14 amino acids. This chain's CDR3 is CASSFSSLHTEAFF. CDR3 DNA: TGTGCCAGCAGCTTCTCATCTCTCCACACTGAAGCTTTCTTT.

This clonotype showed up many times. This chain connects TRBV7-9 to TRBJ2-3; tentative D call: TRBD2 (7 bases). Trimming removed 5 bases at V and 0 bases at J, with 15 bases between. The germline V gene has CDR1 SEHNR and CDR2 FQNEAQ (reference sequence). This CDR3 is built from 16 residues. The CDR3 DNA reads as TGTGCCAGCAGCCCCGGTCGGGGGGCCAGCACAGATACGCAGTATTTT. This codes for CASSPGRGASTDTQYF.

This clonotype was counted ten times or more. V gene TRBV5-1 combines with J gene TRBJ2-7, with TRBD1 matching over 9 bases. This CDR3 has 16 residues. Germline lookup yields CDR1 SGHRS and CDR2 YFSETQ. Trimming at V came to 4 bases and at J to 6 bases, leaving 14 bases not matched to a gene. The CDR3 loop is CASSKEPGQGLFEQYF. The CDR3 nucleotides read TGCGCCAGCAGCAAAGAACCGGGACAGGGCTTGTTCGAGCAGTACTTC.

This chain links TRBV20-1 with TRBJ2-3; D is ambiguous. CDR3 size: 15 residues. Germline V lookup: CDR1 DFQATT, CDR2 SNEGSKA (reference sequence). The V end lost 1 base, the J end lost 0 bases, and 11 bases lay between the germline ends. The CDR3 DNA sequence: TGCAGTGCTAGAGTAGAGGCAGGTAGCACAGATACGCAGTATTTT. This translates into CSARVEAGSTDTQYF.

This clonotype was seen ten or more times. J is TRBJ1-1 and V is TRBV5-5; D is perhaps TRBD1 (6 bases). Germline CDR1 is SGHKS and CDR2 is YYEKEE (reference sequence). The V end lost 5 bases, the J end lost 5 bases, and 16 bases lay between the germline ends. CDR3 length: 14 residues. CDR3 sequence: CASRRGASETEAFF. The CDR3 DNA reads TGTGCCAGCAGAAGGGGGGCGAGTGAGACTGAAGCTTTCTTT.

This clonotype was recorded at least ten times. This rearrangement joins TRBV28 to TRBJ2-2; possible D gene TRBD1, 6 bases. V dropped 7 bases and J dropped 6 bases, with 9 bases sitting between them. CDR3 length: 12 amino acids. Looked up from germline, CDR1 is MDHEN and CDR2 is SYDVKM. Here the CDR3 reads CASNGQPGELFF. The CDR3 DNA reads TGTGCCAGCAATGGACAGCCCGGGGAGCTGTTTTTT.